The TCR beta chain described here comes from a study of blood T cell repertoires in COVID-19. Study in general: Samples representing acute and convalescent COVID-19 were sourced from the United States, Italy and Spain. Sample material is recorded as cDNA or gDNA derived from T cells, B-cell-depleted T cells, or PBMCs.

V shed 2 bases and J 11 bases; nucleotides not matched to a gene: 3. Germline V gene data show CDR1 as LGHDT and CDR2 as YNNKEL (reference sequence). CDR3 size: 13 residues. This clone was picked up one time. Sequenced by immunoSEQ multiplex PCR; TCRdb stores in-frame clones only, minus some. The table includes fewer than 250,000 clones, roughly 86% detected once. This sequence was found in a woman aged 50 to 65 with active or convalescent COVID-19. Sequenced input: peripheral blood. The J gene is TRBJ1-6, the V gene TRBV3-1 (or the pseudogene TRBV3-2); 7 bases are a match to TRBD1. CDR3 residues: CASSQWDSPPLHF. CDR3 coding DNA: TGTGCCAGCAGCCAATGGGACAGCCCACCCCTCCACTTT.